Below, 3 T cell receptor beta chains from the same sample are listed, as sequenced in a study of PD-L1 blockade in urothelial cancer (dated by TCRdb to about 2017). The time point label on this specimen signifies: pretreatment peripheral blood. The library came from the immunoSEQ multiplex PCR assay. TCRdb retrieved this table from immuneACCESS and kept in-frame rearrangements only. Not all clones are present; in checked studies, unresolved V genes account for under half, and no reason is known for the remainder. The sample contains over 45,000 clones, approximately 86% of them found a single time. The top ten clonotypes cover roughly 22% of the sample. The sequencing here drew on PBMCs, taken around atezolizumab (anti-PD-L1) treatment. The origin of the receptors is a man between 60 and 75 years old with urothelial cancer.

The gene calls are TRBV9 and TRBJ1-1; D remains ambiguous. V was clipped by 4 bases and J by 4 bases, with 14 bases between them. The CDR3 is made up of 14 amino acids. CDR1 is SGDLS and CDR2 is YYNGEE in the germline V gene. The CDR3 DNA reads as TGTGCCAGCAGCCAAGCCCCGTCAGGCACTGAAGCTTTCTTT. Translated, it gives CASSQAPSGTEAFF.

This clone was found once. The V call is TRBV9, the J call TRBJ2-7; D is possibly TRBD2 (5 bases). Germline CDR1 is SGDLS and CDR2 is YYNGEE. V gave up 2 bases and J gave up 2 bases, with 14 bases separating them. The length of the CDR3 is 15 residues. The CDR3 here is CASSVEDGMAYEQYF. The CDR3 DNA is TGTGCCAGCAGCGTGGAGGATGGTATGGCCTACGAGCAGTACTTC. Full variable domain (missing parts from reference TRBV9 and TRBJ2-7): DSGVTQTPKHLITATGQRVTLRCSPRSGDLSVYWYQQSLDQGLQFLIQYYNGEERAKGNILERFSAQQFPDLHSELNLSSLELGDSALYFCASSVEDGMAYEQYFGPGTRLTVT.

This sequence joins TRBV10-1 and TRBJ2-1, with 10 bases aligning to TRBD2. The CDR3 has 15 residues. Per germline, CDR1 WNHNN and CDR2 SYGVQD (reference sequence). The V and J ends lost 6 bases and 8 bases, in that order; junction bases with no gene match: 10. Here the CDR3 DNA reads TGCGCCAGCAGGCCCGCTAGCGGGGGCGGGCATGAGCAGTTCTTC. This sequence encodes CASRPASGGGHEQFF.